One TCR beta chain is described in this entry. The sample comes from a study of OX40 agonist ivuxolimab in advanced cancers. For the study at large: Ivuxolimab, an agonistic anti-OX40 (CD134) antibody, was given to patients. Mean age approximately 61 years, range about 23 to 80; about 81% male. Three patients responded partially, comprising one with hepatocellular carcinoma and two with cutaneous melanoma.

Sequenced by immunoSEQ multiplex PCR; TCRdb stores in-frame clones only, minus some. The sample includes 70,000 or so clones, about 90% of them seen just once. The length of the CDR3 is 13 residues. Germline-derived CDR1 and CDR2 are MNHEY and SVGAGI. J lost 8 bases, V lost 11 bases, and 9 bases had no gene match. This sequence originates from an adult with an advanced solid tumor such as melanoma, head and neck, liver or kidney cancer. The chain uses TRBV6-5 and TRBJ1-6, with 7 bases matching TRBD1. Source: CD4+ or CD8+ T cells sorted from blood, taken in a trial of the OX40 agonist ivuxolimab. The CDR3 loop reads CAARGQRYSPLHF. The CDR3 DNA sequence: TGTGCCGCGCGGGGACAGAGATATTCACCCCTCCACTTT.